The clone carrying this TCR beta chain occurred many times. No antigen is known for it. V lost 3 bases, J lost 2 bases, and 11 bases lay in between. CDR3 length equals 14 residues. It was template switching that added a universal primer site, and there were unique molecular identifiers on the cDNA. MiXCR was run by TCRdb on the 5' RACE reads, yielding one entry per CDR3 protein. The table lists about 890,000 distinct CDR3 sequences, approximately 13% of them singletons. This sample is part of a study of identical twins. Findings and limits, study-wide: Rather than following the same donors, the conclusions depended on cross-sectional statistical analysis.

This sample also appeared in a second study, on yellow fever vaccine responses in identical twins. From that second work: Vaccine T cell responses of twins reportedly seemed partly convergent and partly personalized.

This receptor was taken from a woman between 18 and 29 years old in good health. Sequenced material: PBMCs. This chain uses TRBV12-3 or TRBV12-4 with TRBJ2-7; D not resolved. The CDR3 nucleotides are TGTGCCAGCAGTTTTGGCGCAGACGCCTACGAGCAGTACTTC. It codes for CASSFGADAYEQYF.